This T cell receptor (beta chain) appears in the sequencing data of a study of neurological immune-mediated disorders. Study-wide results and caveats: Among expanded clones, no CDR3 amino acid sequences were shared across subjects, a pattern suggesting private repertoires in all groups.

Germline CDR1 reads LNHNV; CDR2 reads YYDKDF (reference sequence). The CDR3 contains 16 residues. Germline trimming cut 1 base from V and 5 bases from J; bases unmatched to any gene: 7. This clonotype came up many times. Its antigen remains unidentified. The time point here: technical triplicate 3. As for the cDNA, it was generated by 5'RACE with 10-nucleotide random UMIs. TCRdb fed the 5' RACE reads into MiXCR, producing one record per CDR3 protein. The sample holds approximately 40,000 distinct CDR3 sequences; 20% to 25% are singletons and the top ten take less than 5%. V gene TRBV15 combines with J gene TRBJ2-5; 10 bases line up with TRBD1. The receptor comes from a man aged 60 to 69 with HTLV-1-associated myelopathy (HAM/TSP). The sequenced material came from PBMCs. Here the CDR3 reads CATSRGDRGVRETQYF. The CDR3 DNA reads as TGTGCCACCAGCAGAGGGGACAGGGGAGTGAGGGAGACCCAGTACTTC. The full variable domain, rest sourced from reference TRBV15 and TRBJ2-5, is DAMVIQNPRYQVTQFGKPVTLSCSQTLNHNVMYWYQQKSSQAPKLLFHYYDKDFNNEADTPDNFQSRRPNTSFCFLDIRSPGLGDTAMYLCATSRGDRGVRETQYFGPGTRLLVL.